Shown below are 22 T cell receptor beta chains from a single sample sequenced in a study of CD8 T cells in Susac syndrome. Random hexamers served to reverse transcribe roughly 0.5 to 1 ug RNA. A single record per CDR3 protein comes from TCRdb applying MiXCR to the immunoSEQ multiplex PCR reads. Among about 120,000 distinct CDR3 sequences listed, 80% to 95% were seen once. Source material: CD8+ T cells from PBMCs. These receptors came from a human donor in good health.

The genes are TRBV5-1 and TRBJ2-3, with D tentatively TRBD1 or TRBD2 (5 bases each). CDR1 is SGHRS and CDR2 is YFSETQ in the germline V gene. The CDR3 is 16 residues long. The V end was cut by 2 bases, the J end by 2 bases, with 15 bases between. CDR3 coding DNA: TGCGCCAGCAGCTTCGGCTTGGGGACGGACACAGATACGCAGTATTTT. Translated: CASSFGLGTDTDTQYF.

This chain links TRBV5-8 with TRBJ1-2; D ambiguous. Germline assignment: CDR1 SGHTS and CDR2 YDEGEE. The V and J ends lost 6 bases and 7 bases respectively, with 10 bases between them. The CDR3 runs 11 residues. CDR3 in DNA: TGTGCCAGCATCATTTCGGGTGGCTACACCTTC. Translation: CASIISGGYTF. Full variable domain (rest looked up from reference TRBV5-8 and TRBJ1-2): EAGVTQSPTHLIKTRGQQATLRCSPISGHTSVYWYQQALGLGLQFLLWYDEGEERNRGNFPPRFSGRQFPNYSSELNVNALELEDSALYLCASIISGGYTFGSGTRLTVV.

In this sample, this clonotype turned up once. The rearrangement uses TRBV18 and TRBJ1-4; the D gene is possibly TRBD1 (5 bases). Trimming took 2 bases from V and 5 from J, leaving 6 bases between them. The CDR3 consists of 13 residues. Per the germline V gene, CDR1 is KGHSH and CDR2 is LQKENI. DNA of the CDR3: TGTGCCAGCTCACCAACAGGCAATGAAAAACTGTTTTTT. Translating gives CASSPTGNEKLFF.

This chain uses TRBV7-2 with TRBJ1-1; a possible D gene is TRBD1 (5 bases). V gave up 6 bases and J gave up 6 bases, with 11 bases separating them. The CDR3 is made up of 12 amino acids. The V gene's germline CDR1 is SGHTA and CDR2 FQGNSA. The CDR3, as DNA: TGTGCCAGCAGGACTGGGGGTCCTGAAGCTTTCTTT. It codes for CASRTGGPEAFF.

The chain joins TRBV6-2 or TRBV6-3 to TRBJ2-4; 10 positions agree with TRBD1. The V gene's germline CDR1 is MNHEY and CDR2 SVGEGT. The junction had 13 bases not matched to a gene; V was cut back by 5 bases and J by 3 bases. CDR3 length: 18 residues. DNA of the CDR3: TGTGCCAGCAGTAACGGGTTCGGACAGGGGGATGTCAAAAACATTCAGTACTTC. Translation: CASSNGFGQGDVKNIQYF.

The CDR3 here is CASSTVGGGNYGYTF. The CDR3 coding sequence is TGTGCCAGCAGTACCGTCGGGGGGGGCAACTATGGCTACACCTTC. The chain joins TRBV2 to TRBJ1-2, with a possible D match to TRBD1 (6 bases). Germline V gene sequence: CDR1 SNHLY, CDR2 FYNNEI. V lost 5 bases to trimming and J lost 2 bases, with 15 bases between them. The CDR3 runs 15 residues.

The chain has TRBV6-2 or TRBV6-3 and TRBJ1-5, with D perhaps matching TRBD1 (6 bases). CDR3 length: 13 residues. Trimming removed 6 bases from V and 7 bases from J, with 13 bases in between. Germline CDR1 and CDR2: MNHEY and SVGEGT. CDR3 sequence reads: CASSSDRTQPQHF. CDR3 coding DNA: TGTGCCAGCAGCTCTGACAGGACCCAGCCCCAGCATTTT.

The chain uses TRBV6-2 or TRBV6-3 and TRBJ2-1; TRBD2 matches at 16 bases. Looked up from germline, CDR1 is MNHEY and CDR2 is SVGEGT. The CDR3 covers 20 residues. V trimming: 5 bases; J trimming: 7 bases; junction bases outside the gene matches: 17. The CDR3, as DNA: TGTGCCAGCAGTCACACAACCGGGACTAGCGGGAGGGCAGGGGGGAATGAGCAGTTCTTC. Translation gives CASSHTTGTSGRAGGNEQFF.

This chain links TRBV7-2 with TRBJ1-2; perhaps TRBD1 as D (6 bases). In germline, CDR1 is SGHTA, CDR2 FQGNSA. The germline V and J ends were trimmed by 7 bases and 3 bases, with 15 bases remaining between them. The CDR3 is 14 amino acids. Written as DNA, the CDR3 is TGTGCCAGCACCCCGAGCCCAGGGGACTATGGCTACACCTTC. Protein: CASTPSPGDYGYTF.

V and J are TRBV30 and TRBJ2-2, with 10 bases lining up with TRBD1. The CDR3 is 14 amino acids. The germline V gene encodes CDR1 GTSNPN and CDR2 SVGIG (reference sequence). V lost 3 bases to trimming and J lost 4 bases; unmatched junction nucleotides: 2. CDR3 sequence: CAWRGDRGTGELFF. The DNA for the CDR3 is TGTGCCTGGAGGGGGGACAGGGGCACCGGGGAGCTGTTTTTT.

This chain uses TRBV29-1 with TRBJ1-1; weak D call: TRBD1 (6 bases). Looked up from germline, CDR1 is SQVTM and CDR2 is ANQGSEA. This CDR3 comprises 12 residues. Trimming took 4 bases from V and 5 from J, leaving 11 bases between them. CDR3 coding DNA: TGCAGCGTTGTGGGGGCGGGGACTGAAGCTTTCTTT. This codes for CSVVGAGTEAFF.

Here the CDR3 DNA reads TGCGCCAGCAGCCAAGGACAGGGGTCGAACACTGAAGCTTTCTTT. The encoded protein is CASSQGQGSNTEAFF. J is TRBJ1-1 and V is TRBV4-3, with 8 positions matching TRBD1. The CDR3 is made up of 15 amino acids. Germline V lookup: CDR1 LGHNA, CDR2 YSLEER. V dropped 1 base and J dropped 1; count of bases not matched to a gene: 2.

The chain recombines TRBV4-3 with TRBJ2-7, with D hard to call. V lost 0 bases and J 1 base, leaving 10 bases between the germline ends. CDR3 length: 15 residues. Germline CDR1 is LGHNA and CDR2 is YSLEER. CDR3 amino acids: CASSQDWSDSYEQYF. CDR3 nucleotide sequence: TGCGCCAGCAGCCAAGATTGGTCCGATTCCTACGAGCAGTACTTC.

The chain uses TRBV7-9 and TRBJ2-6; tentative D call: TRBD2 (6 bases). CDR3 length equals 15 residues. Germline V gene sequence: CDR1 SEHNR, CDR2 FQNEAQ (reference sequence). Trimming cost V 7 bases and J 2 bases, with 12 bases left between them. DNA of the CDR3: TGTGCCAGCACCCTCGGGGGTGCTGGGGCCAACGTCCTGACTTTC. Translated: CASTLGGAGANVLTF.

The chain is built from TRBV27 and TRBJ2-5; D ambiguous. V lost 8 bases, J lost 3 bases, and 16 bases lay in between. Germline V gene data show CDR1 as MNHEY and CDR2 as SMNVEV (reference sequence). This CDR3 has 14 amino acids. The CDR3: CASGERVGKETQYF. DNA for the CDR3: TGTGCCAGCGGTGAACGAGTAGGAAAAGAGACCCAGTACTTC.

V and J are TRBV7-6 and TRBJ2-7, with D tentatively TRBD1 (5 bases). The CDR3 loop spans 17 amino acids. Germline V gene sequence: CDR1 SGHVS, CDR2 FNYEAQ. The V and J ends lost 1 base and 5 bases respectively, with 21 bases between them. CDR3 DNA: TGTGCCAGCAGCTTAGGGACAAGGGCGGCAGGTAACGACGAGCAGTACTTC. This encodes CASSLGTRAAGNDEQYF. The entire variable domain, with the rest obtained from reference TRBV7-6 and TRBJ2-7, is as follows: GAGVSQSPRYKVTKRGQDVALRCDPISGHVSLYWYRQALGQGPEFLTYFNYEAQQDKSGLPNDRFSAERPEGSISTLTIQRTEQRDSAMYRCASSLGTRAAGNDEQYFGPGTRLTVT.

CDR3 in amino acids: CASSLTPLSSYNEQFF. As DNA, the CDR3 is TGTGCCAGCAGTCTTACCCCCTTAAGCTCCTACAATGAGCAGTTCTTC. The chain uses TRBV27 and TRBJ2-1; D not certain. The CDR3 consists of 16 residues. V was shortened by 5 bases and J by 0 bases, with 14 bases between the two germline ends. Germline CDR1 and CDR2: MNHEY and SMNVEV (reference sequence).

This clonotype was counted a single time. CDR3 residues: CASSFKAGPTDTQYF. The CDR3 nucleotides read TGTGCCAGCAGCTTTAAAGCGGGGCCCACAGATACGCAGTATTTT. V usage is TRBV5-6 and J usage is TRBJ2-3; TRBD2 agrees at 7 bases. The germline V gene has CDR1 SGHDT and CDR2 YYEEEE. With 2 bases clipped from V and 2 bases from J, the junction kept 5 bases outside the gene matches. This CDR3 contains 15 residues.

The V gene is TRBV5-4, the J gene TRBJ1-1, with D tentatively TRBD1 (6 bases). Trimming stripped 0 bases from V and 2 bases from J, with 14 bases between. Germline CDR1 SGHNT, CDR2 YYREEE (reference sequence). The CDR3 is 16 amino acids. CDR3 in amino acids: CASSLDRVRSNTEAFF. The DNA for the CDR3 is TGTGCCAGCAGCTTGGACAGGGTACGATCAAACACTGAAGCTTTCTTT.

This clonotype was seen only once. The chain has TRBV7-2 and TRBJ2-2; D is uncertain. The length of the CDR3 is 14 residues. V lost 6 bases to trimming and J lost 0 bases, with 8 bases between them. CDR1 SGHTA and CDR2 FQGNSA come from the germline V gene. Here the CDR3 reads CASSSAANTGELFF. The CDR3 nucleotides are TGTGCCAGCAGTTCGGCAGCGAACACCGGGGAGCTGTTTTTT. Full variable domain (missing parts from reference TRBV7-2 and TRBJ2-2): GAGVSQSPSNKVTEKGKDVELRCDPISGHTALYWYRQSLGQGLEFLIYFQGNSAPDKSGLPSDRFSAERTGGSVSTLTIQRTQQEDSAVYLCASSSAANTGELFFGEGSRLTVL.

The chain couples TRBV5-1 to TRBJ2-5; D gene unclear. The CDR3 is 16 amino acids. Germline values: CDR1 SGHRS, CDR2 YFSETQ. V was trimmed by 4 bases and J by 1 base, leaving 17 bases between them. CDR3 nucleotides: TGCGCCAGCAGCGTCCTCACTGGGAACTCCCAAGAGACCCAGTACTTC. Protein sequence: CASSVLTGNSQETQYF.

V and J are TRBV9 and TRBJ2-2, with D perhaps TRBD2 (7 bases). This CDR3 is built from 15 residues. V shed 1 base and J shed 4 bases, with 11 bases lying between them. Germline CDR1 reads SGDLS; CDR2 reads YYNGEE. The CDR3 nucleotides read TGTGCCAGCAGCGTACGGGGAGGGGGCACCGGGGAGCTGTTTTTT. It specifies CASSVRGGGTGELFF. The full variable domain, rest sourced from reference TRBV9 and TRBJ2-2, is DSGVTQTPKHLITATGQRVTLRCSPRSGDLSVYWYQQSLDQGLQFLIQYYNGEERAKGNILERFSAQQFPDLHSELNLSSLELGDSALYFCASSVRGGGTGELFFGEGSRLTVL.